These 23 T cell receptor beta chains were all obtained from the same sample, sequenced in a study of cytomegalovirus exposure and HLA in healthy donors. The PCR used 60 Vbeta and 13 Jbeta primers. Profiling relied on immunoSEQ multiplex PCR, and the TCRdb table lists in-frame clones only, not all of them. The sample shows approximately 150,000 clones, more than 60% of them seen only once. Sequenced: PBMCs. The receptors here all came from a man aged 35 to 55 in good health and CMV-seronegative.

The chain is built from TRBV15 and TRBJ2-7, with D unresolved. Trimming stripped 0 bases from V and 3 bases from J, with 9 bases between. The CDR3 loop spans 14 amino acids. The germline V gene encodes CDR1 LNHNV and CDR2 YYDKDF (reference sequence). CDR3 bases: TGTGCCACCAGCAGAGATAGAGTAGACTACGAGCAGTACTTC. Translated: CATSRDRVDYEQYF.

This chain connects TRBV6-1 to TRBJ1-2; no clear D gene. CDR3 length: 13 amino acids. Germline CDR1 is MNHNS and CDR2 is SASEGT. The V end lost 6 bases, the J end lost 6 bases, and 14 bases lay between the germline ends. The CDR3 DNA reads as TGTGCCAGCAGGAGACCGGGAAGCGATGGCTACACCTTC. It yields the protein CASRRPGSDGYTF.

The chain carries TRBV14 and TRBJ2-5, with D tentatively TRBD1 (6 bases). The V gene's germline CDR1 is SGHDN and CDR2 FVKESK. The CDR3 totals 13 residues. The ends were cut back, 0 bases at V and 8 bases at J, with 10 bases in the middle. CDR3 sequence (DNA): TGTGCCAGCAGCCAAGAGACAGGCGGAACCCAGTACTTC. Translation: CASSQETGGTQYF.

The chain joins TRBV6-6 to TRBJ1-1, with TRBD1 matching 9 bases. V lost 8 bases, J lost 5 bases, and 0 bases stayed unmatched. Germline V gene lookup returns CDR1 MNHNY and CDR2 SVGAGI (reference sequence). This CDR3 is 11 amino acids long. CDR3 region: CASGQGTEAFF. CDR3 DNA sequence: TGTGCCAGCGGACAGGGGACTGAAGCTTTCTTT.

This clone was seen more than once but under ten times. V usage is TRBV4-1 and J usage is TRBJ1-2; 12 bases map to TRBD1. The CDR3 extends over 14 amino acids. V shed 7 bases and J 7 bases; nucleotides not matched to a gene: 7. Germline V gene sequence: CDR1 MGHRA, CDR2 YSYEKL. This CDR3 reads CASNAGTGGSGYTF. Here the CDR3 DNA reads TGCGCCAGCAACGCAGGGACAGGGGGCTCTGGCTACACCTTC.

This CDR3 is CASSSTGTSPGELFF. For the CDR3, the DNA is TGTGCCAGCAGTTCGACCGGGACATCCCCCGGGGAGCTGTTTTTT. The chain carries TRBV6-1 and TRBJ2-2, with TRBD1 as a possible D gene (6 bases). From germline, CDR1 is MNHNS and CDR2 SASEGT. V shed 5 bases and J shed 6 bases, with 16 bases lying between them. The CDR3 has 15 residues.

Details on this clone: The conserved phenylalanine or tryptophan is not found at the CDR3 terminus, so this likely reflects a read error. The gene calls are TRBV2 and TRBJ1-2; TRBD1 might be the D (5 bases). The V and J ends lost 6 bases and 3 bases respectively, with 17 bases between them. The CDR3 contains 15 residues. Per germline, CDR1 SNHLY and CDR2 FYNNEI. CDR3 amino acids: CASRTPGRGYYGYTL. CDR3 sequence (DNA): TGTGCCAGCAGGACCCCGGGTCGGGGGTACTATGGCTACACCCTC.

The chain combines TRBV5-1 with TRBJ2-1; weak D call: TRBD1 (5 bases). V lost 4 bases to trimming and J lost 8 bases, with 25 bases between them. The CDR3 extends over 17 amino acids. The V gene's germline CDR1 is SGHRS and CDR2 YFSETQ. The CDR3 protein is CASSKKWGGILADEQFF. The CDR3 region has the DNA TGCGCCAGCAGCAAAAAATGGGGCGGAATTTTGGCGGATGAGCAGTTCTTC. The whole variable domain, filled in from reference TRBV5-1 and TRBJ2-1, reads KAGVTQTPRYLIKTRGQQVTLSCSPISGHRSVSWYQQTPGQGLQFLFEYFSETQRNKGNFPGRFSGRQFSNSRSEMNVSTLELGDSALYLCASSKKWGGILADEQFFGPGTRLTVL.

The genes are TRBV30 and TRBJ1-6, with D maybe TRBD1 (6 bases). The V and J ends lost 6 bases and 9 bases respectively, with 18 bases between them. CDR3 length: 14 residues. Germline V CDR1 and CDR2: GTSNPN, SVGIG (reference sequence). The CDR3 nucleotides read TGTGCCTGTTACGAGCAGGGGTTGGGTTCACCCCTCCACTTT. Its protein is CACYEQGLGSPLHF.

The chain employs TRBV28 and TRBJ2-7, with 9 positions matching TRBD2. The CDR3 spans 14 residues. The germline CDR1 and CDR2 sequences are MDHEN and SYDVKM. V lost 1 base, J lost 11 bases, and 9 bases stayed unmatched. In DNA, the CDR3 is TGTGCCAGCAGTTTATTGTCTAGCGGGGCGAGCAAGTACTTC. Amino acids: CASSLLSSGASKYF.

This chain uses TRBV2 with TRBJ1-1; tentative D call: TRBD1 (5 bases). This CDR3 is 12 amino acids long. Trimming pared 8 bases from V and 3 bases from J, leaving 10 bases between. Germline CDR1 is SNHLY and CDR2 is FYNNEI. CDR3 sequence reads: CASGGSYTEAFF. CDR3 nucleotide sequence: TGTGCCAGCGGGGGGTCGTACACTGAAGCTTTCTTT. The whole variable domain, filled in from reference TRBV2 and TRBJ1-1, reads EPEVTQTPSHQVTQMGQEVILRCVPISNHLYFYWYRQILGQKVEFLVSFYNNEISEKSEIFDDQFSVERPDGSNFTLKIRSTKLEDSAMYFCASGGSYTEAFFGQGTRLTVV.

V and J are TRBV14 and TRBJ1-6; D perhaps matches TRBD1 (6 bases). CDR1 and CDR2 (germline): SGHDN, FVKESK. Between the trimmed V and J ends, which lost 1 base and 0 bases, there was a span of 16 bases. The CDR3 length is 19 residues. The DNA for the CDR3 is TGTGCCAGCAGCCAAGTTAGGGACACTGCGAGCTCCTATAATTCACCCCTCCACTTT. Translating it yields CASSQVRDTASSYNSPLHF. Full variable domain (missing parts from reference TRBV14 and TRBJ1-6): EAGVTQFPSHSVIEKGQTVTLRCDPISGHDNLYWYRRVMGKEIKFLLHFVKESKQDESGMPNNRFLAERTGGTYSTLKVQPAELEDSGVYFCASSQVRDTASSYNSPLHFGNGTRLTVT.

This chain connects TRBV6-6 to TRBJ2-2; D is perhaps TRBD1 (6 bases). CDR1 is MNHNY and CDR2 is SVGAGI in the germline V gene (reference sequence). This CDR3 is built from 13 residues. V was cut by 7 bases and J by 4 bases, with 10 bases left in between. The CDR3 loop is CASKQGSTGELFF. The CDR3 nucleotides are TGTGCCAGCAAACAGGGAAGCACCGGGGAGCTGTTTTTT.

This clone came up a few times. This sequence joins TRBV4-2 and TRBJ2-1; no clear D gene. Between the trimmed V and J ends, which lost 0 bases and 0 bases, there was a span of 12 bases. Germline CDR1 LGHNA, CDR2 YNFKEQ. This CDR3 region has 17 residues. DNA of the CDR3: TGTGCCAGCAGCCAAGACTTTACGATGAGCTCCTACAATGAGCAGTTCTTC. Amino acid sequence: CASSQDFTMSSYNEQFF.

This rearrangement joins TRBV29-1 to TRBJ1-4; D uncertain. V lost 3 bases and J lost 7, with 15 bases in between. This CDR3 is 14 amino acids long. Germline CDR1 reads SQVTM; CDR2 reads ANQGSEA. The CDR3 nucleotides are TGCAGCGTTGACAGGAACAGACAAGGTGAAAAACTGTTTTTT. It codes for CSVDRNRQGEKLFF.

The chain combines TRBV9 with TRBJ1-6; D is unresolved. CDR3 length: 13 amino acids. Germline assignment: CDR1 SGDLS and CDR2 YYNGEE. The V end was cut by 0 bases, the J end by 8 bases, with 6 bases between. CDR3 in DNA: TGTGCCAGCAGCGTAGCTGACTATTCACCCCTCCACTTT. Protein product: CASSVADYSPLHF.

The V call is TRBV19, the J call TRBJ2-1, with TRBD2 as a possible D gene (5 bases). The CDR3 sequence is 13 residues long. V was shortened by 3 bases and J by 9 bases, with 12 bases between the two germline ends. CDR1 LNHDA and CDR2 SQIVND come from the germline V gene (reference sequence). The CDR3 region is CASSIPGFGEQFF. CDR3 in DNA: TGTGCCAGTAGTATCCCGGGATTCGGTGAGCAGTTCTTC. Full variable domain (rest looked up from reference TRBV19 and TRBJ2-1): DGGITQSPKYLFRKEGQNVTLSCEQNLNHDAMYWYRQDPGQGLRLIYYSQIVNDFQKGDIAEGYSVSREKKESFPLTVTSAQKNPTAFYLCASSIPGFGEQFFGPGTRLTVL.

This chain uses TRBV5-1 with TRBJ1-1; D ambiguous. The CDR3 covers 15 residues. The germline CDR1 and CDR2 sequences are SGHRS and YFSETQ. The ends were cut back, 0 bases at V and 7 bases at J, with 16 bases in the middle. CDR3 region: CASSLGLPGTYEAFF. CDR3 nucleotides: TGCGCCAGCAGCTTGGGACTCCCGGGAACCTATGAAGCTTTCTTT. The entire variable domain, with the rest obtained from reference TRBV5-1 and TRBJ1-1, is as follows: KAGVTQTPRYLIKTRGQQVTLSCSPISGHRSVSWYQQTPGQGLQFLFEYFSETQRNKGNFPGRFSGRQFSNSRSEMNVSTLELGDSALYLCASSLGLPGTYEAFFGQGTRLTVV.

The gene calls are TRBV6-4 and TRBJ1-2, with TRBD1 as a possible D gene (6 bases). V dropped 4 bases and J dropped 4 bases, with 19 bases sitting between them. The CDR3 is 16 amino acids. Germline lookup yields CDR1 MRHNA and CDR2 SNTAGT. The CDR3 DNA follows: TGTGCCAGCAGTGCTGAGGCCCGGACAGCTTTCTATGGCTACACCTTC. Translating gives CASSAEARTAFYGYTF.

CDR3 DNA sequence: TGTGCCAGTAGTCGTCAGGGATTATACAATGAGCAGTTCTTC. It codes for CASSRQGLYNEQFF. The chain joins TRBV19 to TRBJ2-1, with D possibly TRBD1 on 5 matching bases. In germline, CDR1 is LNHDA, CDR2 SQIVND (reference sequence). Trimming cost V 5 bases and J 4 bases, with 12 bases left between them. This CDR3 spans 14 amino acids. Based on the CDR3 plus reference TRBV19 and TRBJ2-1, the full variable domain is DGGITQSPKYLFRKEGQNVTLSCEQNLNHDAMYWYRQDPGQGLRLIYYSQIVNDFQKGDIAEGYSVSREKKESFPLTVTSAQKNPTAFYLCASSRQGLYNEQFFGPGTRLTVL.

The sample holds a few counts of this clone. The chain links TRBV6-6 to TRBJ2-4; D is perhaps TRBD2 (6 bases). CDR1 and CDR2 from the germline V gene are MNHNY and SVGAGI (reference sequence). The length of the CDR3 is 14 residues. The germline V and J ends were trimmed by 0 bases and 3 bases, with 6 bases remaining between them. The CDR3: CASSYSGGKNIQYF. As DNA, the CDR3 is TGTGCCAGCAGTTACTCGGGGGGCAAAAACATTCAGTACTTC.

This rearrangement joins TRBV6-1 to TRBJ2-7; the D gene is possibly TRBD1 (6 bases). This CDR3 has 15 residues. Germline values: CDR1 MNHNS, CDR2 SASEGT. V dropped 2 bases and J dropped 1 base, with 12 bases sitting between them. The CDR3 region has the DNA TGTGCCAGCAGTGAATTAGGGACAACGTCCTACGAGCAGTACTTC. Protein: CASSELGTTSYEQYF.

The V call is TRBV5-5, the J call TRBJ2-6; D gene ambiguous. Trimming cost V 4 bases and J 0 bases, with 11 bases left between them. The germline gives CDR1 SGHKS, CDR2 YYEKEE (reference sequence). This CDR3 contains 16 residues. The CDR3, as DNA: TGTGCCAGCAGCCCTACGCTGAGCTCTGGGGCCAACGTCCTGACTTTC. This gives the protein CASSPTLSSGANVLTF.